One and the same sample provided the 24 T cell receptor beta chains below, sequenced in a study of OX40 agonist ivuxolimab in advanced cancers. Generated by immunoSEQ multiplex PCR, the TCRdb table keeps only in-frame clones and is missing some. This sample carries about 60,000 clones, over 80% of them seen once, and the ten largest clones take around 0.7%. The specimen comprised CD4+ or CD8+ T cells sorted from blood, sampled in a trial of the OX40 agonist ivuxolimab. These receptors were collected from an adult with an advanced solid tumor such as melanoma, head and neck, liver or kidney cancer.

The chain couples TRBV11-3 to TRBJ2-5; D assignment may be TRBD1 or TRBD2 (6 bases each). V dropped 6 bases and J dropped 4 bases, with 12 bases sitting between them. The CDR3 loop spans 13 amino acids. In germline, CDR1 is SGHNT, CDR2 YENEEA. The CDR3 here is CASSGGPGETQYF. The CDR3 DNA reads as TGTGCCAGCAGTGGGGGGCCTGGAGAGACCCAGTACTTC.

This chain uses TRBV10-2 with TRBJ1-1, with 8 bases matching TRBD1. The trim removed 5 bases at V and 4 bases at J, leaving 9 bases unmatched. This CDR3 region has 15 residues. Germline V CDR1 and CDR2: WSHSY, SAAADI. In nucleotides, the CDR3 is TGCGCCAGCAGTCCTGGACAGGGAGGAACCACTGAAGCTTTCTTT. Translating it yields CASSPGQGGTTEAFF.

The gene calls are TRBV7-9 and TRBJ2-3; TRBD2 aligns across 9 bases. This CDR3 comprises 16 residues. CDR1 is SEHNR, CDR2 FQNEAQ, per germline (reference sequence). V lost 0 bases to trimming and J lost 6 bases; unmatched junction nucleotides: 7. This CDR3 reads CASSLASGAGGDTQYF. CDR3 DNA sequence: TGTGCCAGCAGCTTAGCGAGTGGAGCGGGAGGTGATACGCAGTATTTT. Based on the CDR3 plus reference TRBV7-9 and TRBJ2-3, the full variable domain is DTGVSQNPRHKITKRGQNVTFRCDPISEHNRLYWYRQTLGQGPEFLTYFQNEAQLEKSRLLSDRFSAERPKGSFSTLEIQRTEQGDSAMYLCASSLASGAGGDTQYFGPGTRLTVL.

CDR3 nucleotide sequence: TGCAGCGTCGCCAGGGAGAGGGAGACCCAGTACTTC. It encodes CSVARERETQYF. This chain connects TRBV29-1 to TRBJ2-5; D is tentatively TRBD1 or TRBD2 (5 bases each). This CDR3 has 12 amino acids. Between the trimmed V and J ends, which lost 6 bases and 5 bases, there was a span of 13 bases. Looked up from germline, CDR1 is SQVTM and CDR2 is ANQGSEA.

The chain has TRBV18 and TRBJ1-2; D is unclear. The CDR3 runs to 16 residues. Germline loops: CDR1 KGHSH, CDR2 LQKENI. The V and J ends lost 6 bases and 1 base respectively, with 18 bases between them. The CDR3 sequence is CASSPIAGSYNYGYTF. CDR3 coding DNA: TGTGCCAGCTCGCCGATAGCCGGATCTTATAACTATGGCTACACCTTC.

The chain uses TRBV5-7 and TRBJ1-2; maybe TRBD1 (5 bases). TRBV5-7 has ORF status, its function being uncertain. CDR3 length: 13 residues. V was cut by 1 base and J by 3 bases, with 7 bases left in between. The CDR3 reads CASSLTGDYGYTF. DNA of the CDR3: TGTGCCAGCAGCTTGACGGGGGACTATGGCTACACCTTC.

The CDR3 sequence is CASRRVLLEETQYF. Here the CDR3 DNA reads TGCGCCAGCAGACGTGTTCTATTAGAAGAGACCCAGTACTTC. The V gene is TRBV5-1, the J gene TRBJ2-5; D unresolved. V lost 5 bases and J 3 bases, leaving 14 bases between the germline ends. Germline CDR1 reads SGHRS; CDR2 reads YFSETQ. This CDR3 contains 14 residues.

The chain's CDR3 is CASTRDATNTGELFF. CDR3 coding DNA: TGTGCCAGTACCCGGGATGCGACGAACACCGGGGAGCTGTTTTTT. V and J are TRBV19 and TRBJ2-2, with D possibly being TRBD2 (5 bases). Germline values: CDR1 LNHDA, CDR2 SQIVND (reference sequence). The CDR3 loop spans 15 amino acids. V lost 7 bases and J lost 0, with 12 bases in between.

This rearrangement joins TRBV4-1 to TRBJ2-7, with TRBD1 identical over 7 bases. The CDR3 is 14 amino acids. CDR1 is MGHRA, CDR2 YSYEKL, per germline. V dropped 0 bases and J dropped 6; count of bases not matched to a gene: 5. The CDR3 nucleotides are TGCGCCAGCAGCCAAGATGACAGGGAAGGCGAGCAGTACTTC. This encodes CASSQDDREGEQYF.

The chain links TRBV9 to TRBJ2-2; tentatively, D is TRBD1 or TRBD2 (5 bases each). Germline values: CDR1 SGDLS, CDR2 YYNGEE. V shed 0 bases and J shed 4 bases, with 7 bases lying between them. The length of the CDR3 is 14 residues. CDR3: CASSVAGTTGELFF. In DNA form, the CDR3 reads TGTGCCAGCAGCGTAGCAGGGACCACCGGGGAGCTGTTTTTT.

This chain joins TRBV27 and TRBJ2-3, with 12 bases aligning to TRBD2. The CDR3 is 18 amino acids. Trimming took 5 bases from V and 3 from J; bases not matched to a gene: 12. Germline values: CDR1 MNHEY, CDR2 SMNVEV (reference sequence). CDR3 in DNA: TGTGCCAGCAGTCCATTAATTCTAGCGGGAGGGCCGACAGATACGCAGTATTTT. This codes for CASSPLILAGGPTDTQYF.

This clone came up a few times. The chain couples TRBV4-2 to TRBJ2-1; 10 bases are shared with TRBD2. The CDR3 extends over 15 amino acids. Germline V gene lookup returns CDR1 LGHNA and CDR2 YNFKEQ. With V trimmed by 2 bases and J by 7 bases, 5 bases remained unmatched. DNA of the CDR3: TGTGCCAGCAGCCAACTAGCGGGAGTTGCTAATGAGCAGTTCTTC. Protein sequence: CASSQLAGVANEQFF.

The chain carries TRBV30 and TRBJ1-6; unclear D gene. This CDR3 is built from 13 residues. Germline V gives CDR1 GTSNPN, CDR2 SVGIG (reference sequence). The V end was cut by 0 bases, the J end by 7 bases, with 7 bases between. Written as DNA, the CDR3 is TGTGCCTGGAGTGTCGAGGGAAATTCACCCCTCCACTTT. This gives the protein CAWSVEGNSPLHF.

The gene calls are TRBV6-5 and TRBJ1-1; D is undetermined. This CDR3 has 13 residues. V shed 0 bases and J shed 11 bases, with 13 bases lying between them. CDR1 is MNHEY, CDR2 SVGAGI, per germline. The CDR3 loop is CASSYSRGGRAFF. The CDR3 DNA sequence: TGTGCCAGCAGTTACTCTAGAGGCGGGAGGGCTTTCTTT.

This clone was detected a few times. The CDR3 protein is CASSYDREASPLHF. The CDR3 DNA reads TGTGCCAGCAGTTACGACAGGGAGGCTTCACCCCTCCACTTT. The rearrangement uses TRBV6-6 and TRBJ1-6; TRBD1 agrees at 7 bases. After removal of 2 bases from V and 9 bases from J, the junction contained 4 bases not matched to a gene. In germline, CDR1 is MNHNY, CDR2 SVGAGI (reference sequence). This CDR3 region has 14 residues.

V is TRBV28 and J is TRBJ2-3, with D tentatively TRBD2 (7 bases). Germline CDR1 is MDHEN and CDR2 is SYDVKM. The CDR3 extends over 14 amino acids. The germline V and J ends were trimmed by 3 bases and 5 bases, with 12 bases remaining between them. The CDR3 region has the DNA TGTGCCAGCAGTTTGGGGGGAGGGGGAGATACGCAGTATTTT. Its protein product is CASSLGGGGDTQYF.

The chain recombines TRBV6-4 with TRBJ1-5; D might be TRBD1 (6 bases). Germline V gives CDR1 MRHNA, CDR2 SNTAGT. The V end lost 5 bases, the J end lost 6 bases, and 11 bases lay between the germline ends. The length of the CDR3 is 13 residues. In DNA, the CDR3 is TGTGCCAGCAGTTTACAGGGTGGTCAGCCCCAGCATTTT. Protein sequence: CASSLQGGQPQHF.

The sample holds one count of this clone. This chain uses TRBV6-5 with TRBJ2-7, with D possibly TRBD2 on 6 matching bases. The germline CDR1 and CDR2 sequences are MNHEY and SVGAGI. This CDR3 is 15 amino acids long. Trimming took off 0 bases at V and 5 bases at J, with 14 bases between the two ends. The CDR3: CASSYSSLEGHEQYF. Here the CDR3 DNA reads TGTGCCAGCAGTTACTCGAGTCTGGAGGGGCACGAGCAGTACTTC.

This chain connects TRBV28 to TRBJ2-7, with 9 bases lining up with TRBD2. Trimming at V came to 7 bases and at J to 3 bases, leaving 7 bases not matched to a gene. Germline assignment: CDR1 MDHEN and CDR2 SYDVKM. CDR3 size: 14 residues. DNA of the CDR3: TGTGCCAGCACCGCGGGCGGGAGGGGCTACGAGCAGTACTTC. This sequence encodes CASTAGGRGYEQYF.

This clone was counted only a few times. CDR3 loop: CASSPSGLREQYF. The DNA for the CDR3 is TGTGCCAGTAGCCCATCGGGCCTGCGGGAGCAGTACTTC. The chain has TRBV19 and TRBJ2-7; D unclear. This CDR3 has 13 residues. CDR1 is LNHDA and CDR2 is SQIVND in the germline V gene (reference sequence). V lost 6 bases and J lost 7, with 16 bases in between. The whole variable domain, remainder taken from reference TRBV19 and TRBJ2-7, is DGGITQSPKYLFRKEGQNVTLSCEQNLNHDAMYWYRQDPGQGLRLIYYSQIVNDFQKGDIAEGYSVSREKKESFPLTVTSAQKNPTAFYLCASSPSGLREQYFGPGTRLTVT.

This chain connects TRBV19 to TRBJ2-1; D is uncertain. The CDR3 is made up of 11 amino acids. V lost 9 bases to trimming and J lost 5 bases, with 8 bases between them. Germline CDR1 is LNHDA and CDR2 is SQIVND (reference sequence). DNA for the CDR3: TGTGCCAGCTACAACCACAATGAGCAGTTCTTC. Its protein is CASYNHNEQFF.

The V gene is TRBV9, the J gene TRBJ2-7, with D uncertain. The length of the CDR3 is 12 residues. CDR1 SGDLS and CDR2 YYNGEE come from the germline V gene. Trimming pared 7 bases from V and 4 bases from J, leaving 12 bases between. This CDR3 reads CASGPTLYEQYF. CDR3 bases: TGTGCCAGCGGGCCTACCTTATACGAGCAGTACTTC.

The CDR3 nucleotides are TGTGCCAGCAGTTTGATAGGACAGGGGGTTCATGGCTACACCTTC. Translation gives CASSLIGQGVHGYTF. The rearrangement uses TRBV28 and TRBJ1-2; TRBD1 matches at 10 bases. The V gene's germline CDR1 is MDHEN and CDR2 SYDVKM. V trimming: 3 bases; J trimming: 6 bases; junction bases outside the gene matches: 7. The CDR3 totals 15 residues.

The gene calls are TRBV9 and TRBJ2-2; D may be TRBD2 (5 bases). The CDR3 is 16 residues long. Trimming took 4 bases from V and 2 from J, leaving 15 bases between them. CDR1 and CDR2 (germline): SGDLS, YYNGEE. CDR3 bases: TGTGCCAGCAGCCCCGTCGCTAGCACAAACACCGGGGAGCTGTTTTTT. It encodes CASSPVASTNTGELFF.